The 25 T cell receptor beta chains given below trace back to one sample, sequenced in a study of blood T cell repertoires in COVID-19. Sequencing used immunoSEQ multiplex PCR; TCRdb keeps in-frame clones, though not all of them. The repertoire holds about 160,000 clones, with roughly nine tenths as singletons. Specimen: peripheral blood. These receptor sequences come from a man in his fifties or sixties with acute or convalescent COVID-19.

CDR3 sequence: CASSQVEIYNEQFF. CDR3 DNA: TGTGCCAGCAGCCAAGTTGAGATCTACAATGAGCAGTTCTTC. This chain uses TRBV3-1 (or the pseudogene TRBV3-2) with TRBJ2-1; no definite D call. The CDR3 runs 14 residues. V was trimmed by 1 base and J by 3 bases, leaving 7 bases between them. Germline loops: CDR1 LGHDT, CDR2 YNNKEL (reference sequence).

The V gene is TRBV4-3, the J gene TRBJ2-1; a weak D match, TRBD2 (5 bases). Per germline, CDR1 LGHNA and CDR2 YSLEER. The CDR3 loop spans 15 amino acids. V lost 1 base to trimming and J lost 0 bases, with 7 bases between them. This CDR3 reads CASSQGAVSYNEQFF. DNA of the CDR3: TGCGCCAGCAGCCAAGGAGCGGTCTCCTACAATGAGCAGTTCTTC.

This chain uses TRBV5-4 with TRBJ2-1; D may be TRBD2 (6 bases). Looked up from germline, CDR1 is SGHNT and CDR2 is YYREEE (reference sequence). The CDR3 runs to 14 residues. Trimming took 7 bases from V and 0 from J, leaving 11 bases between them. CDR3 sequence (DNA): TGTGCCAGCCCGGGACTGAGCTCCTACAATGAGCAGTTCTTC. Encoded protein: CASPGLSSYNEQFF.

J is TRBJ1-6 and V is TRBV4-1; D might be TRBD1 (5 bases). CDR3 length: 16 residues. Trimming cost V 1 base and J 6 bases, with 13 bases left between them. Per germline, CDR1 MGHRA and CDR2 YSYEKL. This CDR3 reads CASSQVPGGVNSPLHF. The CDR3 DNA reads as TGCGCCAGCAGCCAAGTGCCGGGGGGAGTTAATTCACCCCTCCACTTT.

This chain links TRBV27 with TRBJ2-7; D call uncertain. The CDR3 is 12 residues long. The V gene lost 7 bases and the J gene lost 7 bases, with 14 bases spanning the gap. Germline V gene data show CDR1 as MNHEY and CDR2 as SMNVEV (reference sequence). The CDR3 bases are TGTGCCAGCACCCCTCACCCGGTGGAGCAGTACTTC. Protein sequence: CASTPHPVEQYF.

V is TRBV6-6 and J is TRBJ2-3; TRBD2 might be the D (5 bases). There are 16 residues in the CDR3. V lost 0 bases and J lost 1, with 11 bases in between. Germline V gene data show CDR1 as MNHNY and CDR2 as SVGAGI (reference sequence). The CDR3 sequence: CASSYSRGHGTDTQYF. The CDR3 DNA reads as TGTGCCAGCAGTTACTCTCGAGGGCACGGCACAGATACGCAGTATTTT.

The V and J genes are TRBV6-2 or TRBV6-3 and TRBJ2-7, with 10 bases matching TRBD2. V shed 4 bases and J 6 bases; nucleotides not matched to a gene: 9. Per the germline V gene, CDR1 is MNHEY and CDR2 is SVGEGT. The CDR3 runs 15 residues. The CDR3: CASSSGTSVGGEQYF. The CDR3 coding sequence is TGTGCCAGCAGTTCCGGGACTAGCGTGGGAGGCGAGCAGTACTTC.

The chain employs TRBV7-2 and TRBJ2-7; D is ambiguous. The CDR3 runs 13 residues. V was cut by 2 bases and J by 5 bases, with 10 bases left in between. CDR1 and CDR2 from the germline V gene are SGHTA and FQGNSA. The CDR3 region has the DNA TGTGCCAGCAGCTTACGGCAGGTCCACGAGCAGTACTTC. The encoded protein is CASSLRQVHEQYF.

The V gene is TRBV5-1, the J gene TRBJ2-1; TRBD2 matches 11 bases. Trimming took 0 bases from V and 9 from J; bases not matched to a gene: 8. CDR3 length: 16 amino acids. Germline V gene sequence: CDR1 SGHRS, CDR2 YFSETQ. The CDR3 spells CASSLAAPSGGSEQFF. CDR3 DNA sequence: TGCGCCAGCAGCTTGGCCGCCCCTAGCGGGGGGAGTGAGCAGTTCTTC.

The chain couples TRBV6-5 to TRBJ1-5; TRBD1 matches at 8 bases. From germline, CDR1 is MNHEY and CDR2 SVGAGI. The CDR3 is 15 amino acids. V shed 8 bases and J 1 base; nucleotides not matched to a gene: 7. The CDR3 protein is CASALDRASNQPQHF. CDR3 bases: TGTGCCAGCGCACTGGACAGGGCGAGCAATCAGCCCCAGCATTTT.

Regarding this clone: Other DNA sequences from this sample encode an identical CDR3 as well. V usage is TRBV5-6 and J usage is TRBJ1-5; no definite D call. CDR1 SGHDT and CDR2 YYEEEE come from the germline V gene. This CDR3 has 14 residues. Trimming removed 0 bases from V and 0 bases from J, with 4 bases in between. The CDR3: CASSLAGSNQPQHF. The CDR3 DNA is TGTGCCAGCAGCTTGGCAGGTAGCAATCAGCCCCAGCATTTT.

V usage is TRBV19 and J usage is TRBJ2-2; TRBD1 might be the D (6 bases). From germline, CDR1 is LNHDA and CDR2 SQIVND (reference sequence). Trimming left V 6 bases short and J 1 base short, with 27 bases between. This CDR3 contains 20 residues. CDR3 nucleotides: TGTGCCAGTAGCCGACACTTCGGGACAACAAGCGCGTTGAACACCGGGGAGCTGTTTTTT. As protein: CASSRHFGTTSALNTGELFF.

J is TRBJ1-2 and V is TRBV7-2, with D possibly TRBD1 on 5 matching bases. CDR1 and CDR2 from the germline V gene are SGHTA and FQGNSA. This CDR3 comprises 15 residues. Trimming took off 5 bases at V and 2 bases at J, with 15 bases between the two ends. The CDR3 here is CASSAAGRVNYGYTF. The DNA of the CDR3 is TGTGCCAGCAGCGCCGCTGGCAGGGTGAACTATGGCTACACCTTC.

The chain carries TRBV2 and TRBJ1-1, with TRBD1 identical over 12 bases. After removal of 6 bases from V and 7 bases from J, the junction contained 12 bases not matched to a gene. The germline gives CDR1 SNHLY, CDR2 FYNNEI. The CDR3 is made up of 16 amino acids. The CDR3 spells CASSVGPGQGAGEAFF. The CDR3 DNA sequence: TGTGCCAGCAGCGTTGGCCCGGGACAGGGGGCTGGTGAAGCTTTCTTT.

The chain uses TRBV7-9 and TRBJ1-2; TRBD1 might be the D (6 bases). The CDR3 contains 14 residues. Germline V gene data show CDR1 as SEHNR and CDR2 as FQNEAQ (reference sequence). The V end lost 5 bases, the J end lost 8 bases, and 18 bases lay between the germline ends. Written as DNA, the CDR3 is TGTGCCAGCAGCCCAGTTTATGGGGGCGCAGGCTACACCTTC. It codes for CASSPVYGGAGYTF.

The CDR3 DNA reads TGCAGCGTTACAGAAACCGGGGAGCTGTTTTTT. This sequence encodes CSVTETGELFF. This rearrangement joins TRBV29-1 to TRBJ2-2; D is undetermined. Germline loops: CDR1 SQVTM, CDR2 ANQGSEA. Deletions cut 5 bases from V and 5 bases from J, with 6 bases between. This CDR3 is built from 11 residues.

This clone came up once. The chain combines TRBV6-2 or TRBV6-3 with TRBJ2-1; TRBD2 agrees at 9 bases. The CDR3 consists of 14 residues. Per germline, CDR1 MNHEY and CDR2 SVGEGT. The junction had 0 bases not matched to a gene; V was cut back by 1 base and J by 5 bases. CDR3 amino acids: CASSYWTSDNEQFF. DNA of the CDR3: TGTGCCAGCAGTTACTGGACTAGCGACAATGAGCAGTTCTTC.

The rearrangement links TRBV6-6 to TRBJ1-2, with D maybe TRBD1 (6 bases). CDR1 and CDR2 from the germline V gene are MNHNY and SVGAGI (reference sequence). V was trimmed by 6 bases and J by 5 bases, leaving 19 bases between them. CDR3 length equals 15 residues. Written as DNA, the CDR3 is TGTGCCAGCAGGAAGGGGGGGCGGGAGTCGTATGGCTACACCTTC. Translated: CASRKGGRESYGYTF.

This clone was observed a single time. V is TRBV30 and J is TRBJ1-1; possible D gene TRBD1, 6 bases. Germline V CDR1 and CDR2: GTSNPN, SVGIG (reference sequence). V was pared by 2 bases and J by 5 bases, with 18 bases between. The CDR3 is 15 amino acids. The CDR3 bases are TGTGCCTGGAGTACTCTTCCAAGGGGGGGAACTGAAGCTTTCTTT. Protein product: CAWSTLPRGGTEAFF.

This sequence joins TRBV30 and TRBJ1-1; a possible D gene is TRBD1 (5 bases). Between the trimmed V and J ends, which lost 2 bases and 2 bases, there was a span of 18 bases. From germline, CDR1 is GTSNPN and CDR2 SVGIG (reference sequence). The CDR3 is made up of 16 amino acids. The CDR3 DNA sequence: TGTGCCTGGAGTAACAAGGTTGCGGGGGGAAACACTGAAGCTTTCTTT. Translating it yields CAWSNKVAGGNTEAFF.

The J gene is TRBJ1-1, the V gene TRBV20-1; tentative D call: TRBD1 (6 bases). V was pared by 3 bases and J by 5 bases, with 10 bases between. CDR1 and CDR2 (germline): DFQATT, SNEGSKA (reference sequence). CDR3 length: 12 residues. The CDR3 protein is CSASAGATEAFF. The CDR3 DNA reads as TGCAGTGCTAGTGCAGGGGCTACTGAAGCTTTCTTT.

A single count supports this clone. This chain uses TRBV2 with TRBJ1-5; 8 bases are shared with TRBD1. The CDR3 is 16 residues long. V lost 6 bases and J lost 0; bases outside the gene matches: 7. From germline, CDR1 is SNHLY and CDR2 FYNNEI. CDR3 loop: CASRAGTGNSNQPQHF. The CDR3 nucleotides read TGTGCCAGCAGGGCCGGGACAGGAAATAGCAATCAGCCCCAGCATTTT.

This chain joins TRBV4-2 and TRBJ1-3, with D unresolved. The germline V gene has CDR1 LGHNA and CDR2 YNFKEQ. Trimming left V 4 bases short and J 0 bases short, with 19 bases between. The CDR3 sequence is 18 residues long. DNA for the CDR3: TGTGCCAGCAGCCCGCCGACCCCCGGACTTTTCTCTGGAAACACCATATATTTT. This codes for CASSPPTPGLFSGNTIYF.

This chain uses TRBV5-6 with TRBJ2-3, with 15 bases that match TRBD2. CDR3 length: 16 amino acids. Germline CDR1 is SGHDT and CDR2 is YYEEEE. J gave up 5 bases and V 3 bases, and 4 bases lay outside the gene matches. In DNA, the CDR3 is TGTGCCAGCAGCTGGGGGACTAGCGGGGGGCTAGATACGCAGTATTTT. This gives the protein CASSWGTSGGLDTQYF.

This clone was seen only once. This chain uses TRBV19 with TRBJ2-1; 9 positions agree with TRBD2. There are 19 residues in the CDR3. The germline V gene encodes CDR1 LNHDA and CDR2 SQIVND (reference sequence). The V segment lost 7 bases and the J segment 0 bases; nucleotides outside the gene matches: 16. The CDR3 DNA is TGTGCCAGTACCAAGGCTTTAGCGGGGGCCATCAGCTCCTACAATGAGCAGTTCTTC. This translates into CASTKALAGAISSYNEQFF. The full variable domain, with the rest looked up from reference TRBV19 and TRBJ2-1, is DGGITQSPKYLFRKEGQNVTLSCEQNLNHDAMYWYRQDPGQGLRLIYYSQIVNDFQKGDIAEGYSVSREKKESFPLTVTSAQKNPTAFYLCASTKALAGAISSYNEQFFGPGTRLTVL.